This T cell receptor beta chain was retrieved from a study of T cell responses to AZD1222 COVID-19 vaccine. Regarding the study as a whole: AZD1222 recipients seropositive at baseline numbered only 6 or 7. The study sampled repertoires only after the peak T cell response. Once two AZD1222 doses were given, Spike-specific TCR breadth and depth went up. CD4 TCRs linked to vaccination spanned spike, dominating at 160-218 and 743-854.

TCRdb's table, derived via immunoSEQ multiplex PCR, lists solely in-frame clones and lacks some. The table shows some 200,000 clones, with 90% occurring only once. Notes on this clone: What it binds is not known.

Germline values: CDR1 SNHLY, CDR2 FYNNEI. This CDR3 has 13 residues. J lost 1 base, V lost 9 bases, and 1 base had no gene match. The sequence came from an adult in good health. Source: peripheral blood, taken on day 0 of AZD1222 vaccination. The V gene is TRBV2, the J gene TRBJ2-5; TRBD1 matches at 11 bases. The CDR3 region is CARGQGAQETQYF. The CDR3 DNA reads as TGTGCCAGAGGACAGGGGGCCCAAGAGACCCAGTACTTC.